These 29 T cell receptor beta chains share one sample of origin, sequenced in a study of T cells and Merkel cell carcinoma outcomes. Sequenced by immunoSEQ multiplex PCR; TCRdb stores in-frame clones only, minus some. The table shows 8,500 to 10,000 clones, with around 80% occurring only once. Sequencing was done on a sample of tumor tissue from Merkel cell carcinoma. The origin of the receptors is a human donor with Merkel cell carcinoma.

Concerning this clone: One end of the junction is discordant with germline, which a read error may explain. This chain joins TRBV7-8 and TRBJ2-7; D is undetermined. This CDR3 spans 12 amino acids. Germline V CDR1 and CDR2: SGHVS, FQNEAQ. The CDR3 sequence: CASSYKSVEQYF. The DNA of the CDR3 is TGTGCCAGCAGTTACAAATCGGTCGAGCAATACTTC.

This chain links TRBV5-6 with TRBJ1-1; the D is unclear. V lost 6 bases, J lost 1 base, and 7 bases lay in between. CDR3 length equals 12 residues. Per the germline V gene, CDR1 is SGHDT and CDR2 is YYEEEE. CDR3: CASTWGNTEAFF. The CDR3 bases are TGTGCCAGCACGTGGGGGAACACTGAAGCTTTCTTT.

The chain recombines TRBV6-5 with TRBJ2-6; D is unresolved. Germline V lookup: CDR1 MNHEY, CDR2 SVGAGI. The CDR3 extends over 16 amino acids. Between the trimmed V and J ends, which lost 4 bases and 4 bases, there was a span of 14 bases. This CDR3 reads CASSSITRAGANVLTF. The CDR3 DNA reads as TGTGCCAGCAGTTCGATAACGCGAGCAGGGGCCAACGTCCTGACTTTC.

The chain combines TRBV29-1 with TRBJ2-5, with 7 bases identical to TRBD2. Unmatched junction bases numbered 4, after V lost 7 bases and J lost 5 bases. From germline, CDR1 is SQVTM and CDR2 ANQGSEA. This CDR3 is built from 11 residues. The CDR3 loop reads CSGGGAETQYF. CDR3 in DNA: TGCAGCGGGGGAGGGGCCGAGACCCAGTACTTC.

The chain combines TRBV12-5 with TRBJ1-1; D ambiguous. The V and J ends lost 0 bases and 9 bases respectively, with 5 bases between them. The V gene's germline CDR1 is LGHNT and CDR2 FRNRAP. The CDR3 consists of 11 residues. CDR3 residues: CASGLVGKAFF. The CDR3 region has the DNA TGTGCTAGTGGTTTGGTAGGGAAAGCTTTCTTT.

The chain uses TRBV18 and TRBJ1-2, with D possibly matching TRBD1 (5 bases). In germline, CDR1 is KGHSH, CDR2 LQKENI. CDR3 length: 16 residues. V gave up 1 base and J gave up 5 bases, with 17 bases separating them. In nucleotides, the CDR3 is TGTGCCAGCTCACCACTTAACCTGGGAGGGGAATATGGCTACACCTTC. Translation: CASSPLNLGGEYGYTF.

On this clone itself: One junction end disagrees with the germline gene, perhaps due to a read error. The chain carries TRBV19 and TRBJ1-5; D is unresolved. Germline-derived CDR1 and CDR2 are LNHDA and SQIVND (reference sequence). The CDR3 runs to 15 residues. The CDR3, as DNA: TGTGCCAGTAGTATAACAGTGAGTAGCAATCAGCCTCAGCATTTT. As protein: CASSITVSSNQPQHF.

This chain uses TRBV7-6 with TRBJ2-1; TRBD2 agrees at 13 bases. Per the germline V gene, CDR1 is SGHVS and CDR2 is FNYEAQ. There are 15 residues in the CDR3. The V gene end was trimmed by 5 bases and the J gene end by 8 bases; junction bases not matched to a gene: 6. The DNA for the CDR3 is TGTGCCAGCAGCATGGGACTAGCGGGGTGGGATGAGCAGTTCTTC. As protein: CASSMGLAGWDEQFF.

The rearrangement uses TRBV2 and TRBJ2-5; 8 bases line up with TRBD2. CDR1 and CDR2 from the germline V gene are SNHLY and FYNNEI. The junction had 7 bases not matched to a gene; V was cut back by 5 bases and J by 5 bases. The CDR3 loop spans 14 amino acids. The CDR3 loop is CASSTGLGGETQYF. DNA of the CDR3: TGTGCCAGCAGTACGGGACTAGGGGGGGAGACCCAGTACTTC.

This CDR3 is CASSTTEETQYF. CDR3 nucleotide sequence: TGTGCCAGTAGTACTACAGAAGAGACCCAGTACTTC. The chain joins TRBV19 to TRBJ2-5; the D is unclear. With 4 bases removed from V and 3 bases from J, the gap between germline ends came to 6 bases. The germline gives CDR1 LNHDA, CDR2 SQIVND (reference sequence). The CDR3 totals 12 residues.

In this sample, this clone turned up once. The chain uses TRBV6-1 and TRBJ1-2; D is unclear. CDR1 is MNHNS, CDR2 SASEGT, per germline. CDR3 length: 13 amino acids. The V end was cut by 2 bases, the J end by 5 bases, with 9 bases between. The CDR3 DNA is TGTGCCAGCAGTGAAACGATGGGATATGGCTACACCTTC. Protein sequence: CASSETMGYGYTF.

This clone has more than one count but fewer than ten. This chain joins TRBV11-2 and TRBJ1-2; no firm D call. Between the trimmed V and J ends, which lost 5 bases and 3 bases, there was a span of 10 bases. The germline V gene has CDR1 SGHAT and CDR2 FQNNGV. The CDR3 covers 13 residues. The CDR3 bases are TGTGCCAGCAGCCTCGGACGGGACTATGGCTACACCTTC. It specifies CASSLGRDYGYTF.

The chain joins TRBV13 to TRBJ2-3, with 12 bases lining up with TRBD2. Trimming removed 0 bases from V and 5 bases from J; junction bases left unmatched: 6. Germline-derived CDR1 and CDR2 are PRHDT and FYEKMQ (reference sequence). CDR3 length equals 17 residues. CDR3 DNA: TGTGCCAGCAGCTTAGGGACTAGCGGGGGCGATGTAGATACGCAGTATTTT. As protein: CASSLGTSGGDVDTQYF.

Notes on this clone: One end of the junction fails to match germline, which may point to a read error. V is TRBV4-3 and J is TRBJ1-3; no reliable D call. Germline CDR1 is LGHNA and CDR2 is YSLEER. This CDR3 has 16 residues. DNA of the CDR3: TGCGTCAGCAGCCCCGCTTTTGCAGACTCTGGAAACACCATATATTTT. Translating it yields CVSSPAFADSGNTIYF.

The genes are TRBV29-1 and TRBJ1-5; D unclear. CDR3 length: 12 amino acids. Germline values: CDR1 SQVTM, CDR2 ANQGSEA. V lost 7 bases to trimming and J lost 9 bases, with 16 bases between them. The CDR3 region has the DNA TGCAGCGGACCCGACCGGCCCAGGCCCCAGCATTTT. The encoded protein is CSGPDRPRPQHF.

This chain links TRBV5-1 with TRBJ2-7; 8 bases match TRBD1. This CDR3 contains 14 residues. The trim removed 3 bases at V and 6 bases at J, leaving 8 bases unmatched. Germline V gene sequence: CDR1 SGHRS, CDR2 YFSETQ. The CDR3 sequence is CASSWGTGAAEQYF. The CDR3 region has the DNA TGCGCCAGCAGCTGGGGGACAGGCGCGGCCGAGCAGTACTTC.

This clone was counted only a few times. The chain links TRBV7-2 to TRBJ2-5, with 9 nucleotides matching TRBD2. V shed 1 base, J shed 5 bases, and the junction held 11 bases outside the gene matches. The CDR3 contains 17 residues. Germline V gene lookup returns CDR1 SGHTA and CDR2 FQGNSA. The CDR3 DNA follows: TGTGCCAGCAGCTTAGAAATAGCGGGGGCAACGGGGGAGACCCAGTACTTC. Translating it yields CASSLEIAGATGETQYF.

This rearrangement joins TRBV7-7 to TRBJ2-1; D remains ambiguous. Germline V lookup: CDR1 SSHAT, CDR2 FNYEAQ (reference sequence). With 3 bases removed from V and 9 bases from J, the gap between germline ends came to 9 bases. CDR3 size: 12 residues. The CDR3 sequence is CASSFDDGEQFF. The CDR3 nucleotides are TGTGCCAGCAGCTTTGATGATGGTGAGCAGTTCTTC.

The CDR3 loop is CSAPLERQYF. The CDR3 DNA reads as TGCAGTGCTCCGCTGGAACGGCAGTACTTC. The rearrangement joins TRBV20-1 to TRBJ2-7; D not resolved. In germline, CDR1 is DFQATT, CDR2 SNEGSKA (reference sequence). V was trimmed by 5 bases and J by 9 bases, leaving 11 bases between them. This CDR3 spans 10 amino acids.

The table lists this clone with a few counts. The rearrangement joins TRBV1 to TRBJ2-6; the table's TRBD1 call for D was not verified on the DNA. TRBV1 has pseudogene status. CDR3 length: 15 residues. The chain's CDR3 is CTSRGTQSRANVLTF. The DNA of the CDR3 is TGCACCAGCAGGGGGACACAAAGTCGGGCCAACGTCCTGACTTTC.

The chain's CDR3 is CASRHKYEQYF. The DNA for the CDR3 is TGTGCCAGCAGACACAAGTACGAGCAGTACTTC. The chain uses TRBV6-5 and TRBJ2-7; D is ambiguous. This CDR3 has 11 amino acids. Germline V gene lookup returns CDR1 MNHEY and CDR2 SVGAGI. V dropped 6 bases and J dropped 4 bases, with 7 bases sitting between them.

This clone has a single count. The chain joins TRBV10-2 to TRBJ1-2; 9 positions agree with TRBD1. The CDR3 consists of 14 residues. The trim removed 6 bases at V and 5 bases at J, leaving 7 bases unmatched. Looked up from germline, CDR1 is WSHSY and CDR2 is SAAADI. CDR3 sequence (DNA): TGCGCCAGCAGCCGGGACAGGGATGTTTATGGCTACACCTTC. This codes for CASSRDRDVYGYTF.

V gene TRBV18 combines with J gene TRBJ1-5; D unresolved. V was shortened by 0 bases and J by 7 bases, with 16 bases between the two germline ends. The CDR3 has 16 amino acids. The V gene's germline CDR1 is KGHSH and CDR2 LQKENI. CDR3 sequence reads: CASSPPAGLGGQPQHF. CDR3 nucleotide sequence: TGTGCCAGCTCACCACCGGCGGGCCTCGGAGGACAGCCCCAGCATTTT.

The V gene is TRBV20-1, the J gene TRBJ1-2; D uncertain. The germline V and J ends were trimmed by 4 bases and 8 bases, with 11 bases remaining between them. CDR1 is DFQATT, CDR2 SNEGSKA, per germline (reference sequence). The CDR3 is 11 amino acids. The CDR3 nucleotides read TGCAGTGCTACTCGGGTTTCGGGCTACACCTTC. Translating gives CSATRVSGYTF.

The J gene is TRBJ2-5, the V gene TRBV7-9, with D perhaps TRBD2 (6 bases). The V gene's germline CDR1 is SEHNR and CDR2 FQNEAQ (reference sequence). The V gene lost 5 bases and the J gene lost 5 bases, with 24 bases spanning the gap. The CDR3 length is 17 residues. CDR3 amino acids: CASSPRALTRPSETQYF. The CDR3 DNA reads as TGTGCCAGCAGCCCGCGGGCCCTGACTAGGCCGAGTGAGACCCAGTACTTC.

The gene calls are TRBV2 and TRBJ2-5; TRBD1 matches at 8 bases. Trimming removed 5 bases from V and 4 bases from J; junction bases left unmatched: 6. The germline CDR1 and CDR2 sequences are SNHLY and FYNNEI. The CDR3 consists of 14 residues. In DNA form, the CDR3 reads TGTGCCAGCAGTCCGACAGGGGTCCGAGAGACCCAGTACTTC. It is translated as CASSPTGVRETQYF.

J is TRBJ1-4 and V is TRBV18, with D possibly TRBD1 on 5 matching bases. There are 15 residues in the CDR3. Germline loops: CDR1 KGHSH, CDR2 LQKENI. Between the trimmed V and J ends, which lost 2 bases and 7 bases, there was a span of 14 bases. CDR3: CASSPWDGGAEKLFF. CDR3 bases: TGTGCCAGCTCACCATGGGACGGCGGAGCTGAAAAACTGTTTTTT.

The chain joins TRBV2 to TRBJ2-1, with 11 bases that match TRBD1. This CDR3 contains 14 residues. Germline CDR1 is SNHLY and CDR2 is FYNNEI. The junction had 3 bases not matched to a gene; V was cut back by 7 bases and J by 4 bases. In DNA form, the CDR3 reads TGTGCCAGCAACCGGGACAGGGGGTACAATGAGCAGTTCTTC. Translated: CASNRDRGYNEQFF.

The chain links TRBV11-2 to TRBJ2-3; D may correspond to TRBD1 or TRBD2 (6 bases each). The CDR3 sequence is 12 residues long. Trimming removed 1 base from V and 13 bases from J, with 12 bases in between. Germline V gene sequence: CDR1 SGHAT, CDR2 FQNNGV. The chain's CDR3 is CASSLGRGVEYF. DNA for the CDR3: TGTGCCAGCAGCTTAGGGAGGGGGGTTGAGTATTTT.